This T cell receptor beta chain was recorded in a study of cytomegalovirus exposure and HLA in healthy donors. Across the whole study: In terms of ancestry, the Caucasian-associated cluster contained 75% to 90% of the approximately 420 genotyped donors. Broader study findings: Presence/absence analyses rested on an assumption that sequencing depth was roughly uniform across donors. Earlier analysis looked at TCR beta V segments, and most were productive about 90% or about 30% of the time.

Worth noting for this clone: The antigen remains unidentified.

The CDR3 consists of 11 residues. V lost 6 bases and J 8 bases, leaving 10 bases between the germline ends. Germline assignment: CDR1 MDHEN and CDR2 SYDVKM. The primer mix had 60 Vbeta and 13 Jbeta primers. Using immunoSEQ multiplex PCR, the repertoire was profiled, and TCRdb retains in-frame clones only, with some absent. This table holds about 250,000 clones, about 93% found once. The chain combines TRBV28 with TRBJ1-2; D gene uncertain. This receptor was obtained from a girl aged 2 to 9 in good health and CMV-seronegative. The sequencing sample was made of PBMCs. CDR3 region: CASRTAGGYTF. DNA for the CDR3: TGTGCCAGCAGGACCGCGGGGGGCTACACCTTC.